This record covers a single TCR beta chain. The data belong to a study of cytomegalovirus exposure and HLA in healthy donors. V lost 1 base to trimming and J lost 4 bases, with 6 bases between them. The CDR3 has 12 residues. The germline gives CDR1 SGHRS, CDR2 YFSETQ. It was with 60 Vbeta and 13 Jbeta primers that the PCR ran. Clones were sequenced by immunoSEQ multiplex PCR, and TCRdb holds only the in-frame ones, with some missing. The sample records about 130,000 clones, 77% being singletons. The sequencing input was PBMCs. The receptor's source is a male donor in good health and CMV-seropositive. V gene TRBV5-1 combines with J gene TRBJ2-7; D possibly corresponds to TRBD1 (5 bases). CDR3 DNA: TGCGCCAGCAGCTTGCCAGGGTACGAGCAGTACTTC. Translating gives CASSLPGYEQYF.